The clone carrying this TCR beta chain was picked up a small number of times. This sample stems from a study of T cell repertoires in cytomegalovirus infection. TCRdb independently ran MiXCR on the reads; one entry per CDR3 protein. The sample has hundreds of thousands of distinct CDR3 sequences, more than 8% seen once; the top ten hold about 4.5%. The CDR3 covers 15 residues. Trimming left V 1 base short and J 1 base short, with 10 bases between. Looked up from germline, CDR1 is LGHNA and CDR2 is YSLEER. This chain uses TRBV4-3 with TRBJ2-5; D gene unclear. Sample: PBMCs. The sequence was collected from a human donor in good health (CMV status not recorded). Some clones in this sample may be carry-over from other donors' samples. CDR3 in amino acids: CASSQVIGSQETQYF. The CDR3 DNA reads TGCGCCAGCAGCCAAGTCATCGGCAGCCAAGAGACCCAGTACTTC.